This T cell receptor beta chain was obtained from a study of blood T cell repertoires in COVID-19. Background on the study: From T cells, B-cell-depleted T cells, or PBMCs came the material, which was cDNA or gDNA.

How the authors handled the data: Estimation of nucleated cell counts was performed using reference gene primer amplification. Libraries were prepared by immunoSEQ multiplex PCR; TCRdb keeps only in-frame clonotypes and omits some of them. For V, J and clone size, that table is used; D and trimming come from the DNA. The sample consists of about 120,000 clones, about 90% of them appearing once. This CDR3 region has 14 residues. Germline values: CDR1 SGHRS, CDR2 YFSETQ. The junction had 11 bases not matched to a gene; V was cut back by 7 bases and J by 5 bases. The chain employs TRBV5-1 and TRBJ1-1; TRBD1 matches at 7 bases. The sequenced sample was peripheral blood. The clonotype was recovered from a human donor in a cohort sampled during active COVID-19. The CDR3 DNA follows: TGCGCCAGCGATACAGGGGAGGTCGGGACTGAAGCTTTCTTT. Translating it yields CASDTGEVGTEAFF.